The 10 T cell receptor beta chains below were found in one sample sequenced in a study of early T cells in non-severe SARS-CoV-2 infection. TCRdb fed the 5' RACE reads into MiXCR, producing one record per CDR3 protein. This sample yields 15,000 to 25,000 distinct CDR3 sequences, of which about 4% are seen a single time; about 7% belongs to the top ten. Sequenced: whole blood. These receptors came from an adult who was a healthcare worker with PCR-confirmed SARS-CoV-2 infection or an uninfected control (not recorded which).

This rearrangement joins TRBV2 to TRBJ1-2; the match to TRBD1 covers 10 bases. V gave up 6 bases and J gave up 4 bases; unmatched junction bases: 5. Germline CDR1 and CDR2: SNHLY and FYNNEI. This CDR3 contains 14 residues. The CDR3 DNA sequence: TGTGCCAGCAGGGGGACAGGGGATGGCTATGGCTACACCTTC. This codes for CASRGTGDGYGYTF.

This clonotype was recorded at least ten times. The chain links TRBV13 to TRBJ2-7; TRBD2 agrees at 7 bases. This CDR3 comprises 12 residues. Germline assignment: CDR1 PRHDT and CDR2 FYEKMQ (reference sequence). V shed 2 bases and J 5 bases; nucleotides not matched to a gene: 0. The CDR3 loop reads CASSLRGDEQYF. CDR3 DNA: TGTGCCAGCAGCTTACGGGGGGACGAGCAGTACTTC.

The chain carries TRBV20-1 and TRBJ2-5, with 10 bases aligning to TRBD2. The germline V gene encodes CDR1 DFQATT and CDR2 SNEGSKA (reference sequence). The CDR3 totals 13 residues. Trimming removed 5 bases from V and 4 bases from J; junction bases left unmatched: 4. In nucleotides, the CDR3 is TGCAGTGCTCCCAGGACTAGCGGAGAGACCCAGTACTTC. This codes for CSAPRTSGETQYF.

At least ten counts were recorded for this clonotype. V is TRBV18 and J is TRBJ2-3; unclear D gene. Germline CDR1 and CDR2: KGHSH and LQKENI. This CDR3 spans 14 amino acids. Deletions cut 0 bases from V and 6 bases from J, with 10 bases between. CDR3 sequence reads: CASSPPSVPDTQYF. The DNA for the CDR3 is TGTGCCAGCTCACCACCGTCCGTTCCCGATACGCAGTATTTT.

This clonotype has ten or more counts. The chain couples TRBV7-2 to TRBJ2-3; D might be TRBD2 (6 bases). The germline V gene has CDR1 SGHTA and CDR2 FQGNSA. The CDR3 has 15 residues. The V end was cut by 6 bases, the J end by 0 bases, with 13 bases between. The CDR3 nucleotides are TGTGCCAGCAGACCCCCGGGACTGAGCACAGATACGCAGTATTTT. Encoded protein: CASRPPGLSTDTQYF.

This clonotype was detected many times. The chain uses TRBV4-3 and TRBJ1-6, with 8 positions matching TRBD1. J was trimmed by 5 bases and V by 1 base; bases with no gene match: 7. Germline lookup yields CDR1 LGHNA and CDR2 YSLEER. The CDR3 length is 17 residues. The CDR3 sequence: CASSQVSRGPDNSPLHF. CDR3 DNA: TGCGCCAGCAGCCAAGTTAGCAGGGGGCCGGATAATTCACCCCTCCACTTT.

The genes are TRBV7-6 and TRBJ2-2, with a weak D call TRBD1 (5 bases). The CDR3 loop spans 15 amino acids. Trimming shortened V by 2 bases and J by 3 bases, and 10 bases separated the two germline ends. Germline V gene sequence: CDR1 SGHVS, CDR2 FNYEAQ. The CDR3 loop is CASSLSRVDTGELFF. The CDR3 coding sequence is TGTGCCAGCAGCTTATCCAGGGTCGACACCGGGGAGCTGTTTTTT.

This clonotype has only a few counts. The chain carries TRBV6-4 and TRBJ1-1, with 8 bases aligning to TRBD1. Germline V gene sequence: CDR1 MRHNA, CDR2 SNTAGT. The CDR3 covers 15 residues. Trimming removed 4 bases from V and 1 base from J; junction bases left unmatched: 5. CDR3 DNA sequence: TGTGCCAGCAGTGTCACAGGGGGGGGGAACACTGAAGCTTTCTTT. Its translation is CASSVTGGGNTEAFF.

This clonotype is deemed medium-sized. The chain employs TRBV20-1 and TRBJ2-3; 13 bases are shared with TRBD2. Trimming cost V 0 bases and J 5 bases; bases outside gene matches: 5. From germline, CDR1 is DFQATT and CDR2 SNEGSKA (reference sequence). CDR3 length: 16 amino acids. CDR3 loop: CSARDVTSGRQDTQYF. In nucleotides, the CDR3 is TGCAGTGCTAGAGATGTGACTAGCGGGAGGCAAGATACGCAGTATTTT.

This clonotype was observed at least ten times. V and J are TRBV29-1 and TRBJ2-1; a weak D match, TRBD2 (7 bases). The germline CDR1 and CDR2 sequences are SQVTM and ANQGSEA. V was pared by 7 bases and J by 5 bases, with 12 bases between. The CDR3 has 12 residues. CDR3 region: CSGGEGDNEQFF. In DNA, the CDR3 is TGCAGCGGAGGGGAGGGGGACAATGAGCAGTTCTTC.